These 4 T cell receptor beta chains came from one sample sequenced in a study of tumor and adjacent non-tumor tissue in lung cancer. RNA was extracted from bulk tissue without any cell sorting. The library came from three nested PCR rounds adapted from ARM-PCR protocols. In TCRdb, the multiplex PCR reads were re-called with MiXCR into one record per CDR3 protein. Of 200,000 to 250,000 distinct CDR3 sequences detected, 70% to 75% appear once; the ten largest clones hold around 27%. Material: lung tumor tissue. These receptors all stem from a man aged 55 to 70 with non-small cell lung cancer.

V and J are TRBV6-5 and TRBJ1-3, with D unclear. V was shortened by 9 bases and J by 0 bases, with 12 bases between the two germline ends. This CDR3 contains 14 residues. CDR1 is MNHEY, CDR2 SVGAGI, per germline. CDR3 loop: CASLGGSSGNTIYF. CDR3 coding DNA: TGTGCCAGTTTAGGAGGGAGCTCTGGAAACACCATATATTTT.

Points on this clonotype: The conserved closing phenylalanine or tryptophan is absent in this CDR3, likely reflecting a read error. This chain links TRBV20-1 with TRBJ1-6, with D unclear. Germline loops: CDR1 DFQATT, CDR2 SNEGSKA (reference sequence). This CDR3 is built from 21 residues. CDR3 sequence: CSAGDLQRHSGSSASASPLHS. DNA of the CDR3: TGCAGTGCTGGAGATCTTCAACGTCATTCGGGGTCTTCCGCCTCAGCTTCACCCCTCCACTCT.

Details on this clonotype: It may be a read error: a sequence one base away is much more abundant. The chain combines TRBV20-1 with TRBJ1-1; weak D call: TRBD1 (5 bases). Trimming cost V 5 bases and J 4 bases, with 17 bases left between them. CDR3 length equals 14 residues. Germline V gene data show CDR1 as DFQATT and CDR2 as SNEGSKA (reference sequence). The CDR3 DNA sequence: TGCAGTGCTTACCGGAGAGGGGAGAGCACTGAAGCTTTCTTT. Its translation: CSAYRRGESTEAFF.

This clonotype was observed a single time. A read error may be the cause here, since a much bigger clone is one base away. The chain employs TRBV20-1 and TRBJ2-3; weak D call: TRBD2 (5 bases). Germline V gene lookup returns CDR1 DFQATT and CDR2 SNEGSKA (reference sequence). The V and J ends lost 4 bases and 3 bases respectively, with 17 bases between them. The CDR3 totals 15 residues. The CDR3 bases are TGCAGTGCTACGTTACTAGAGGGAGTAACAGATACGCAGTATTTT. Protein product: CSATLLEGVTDTQYF.